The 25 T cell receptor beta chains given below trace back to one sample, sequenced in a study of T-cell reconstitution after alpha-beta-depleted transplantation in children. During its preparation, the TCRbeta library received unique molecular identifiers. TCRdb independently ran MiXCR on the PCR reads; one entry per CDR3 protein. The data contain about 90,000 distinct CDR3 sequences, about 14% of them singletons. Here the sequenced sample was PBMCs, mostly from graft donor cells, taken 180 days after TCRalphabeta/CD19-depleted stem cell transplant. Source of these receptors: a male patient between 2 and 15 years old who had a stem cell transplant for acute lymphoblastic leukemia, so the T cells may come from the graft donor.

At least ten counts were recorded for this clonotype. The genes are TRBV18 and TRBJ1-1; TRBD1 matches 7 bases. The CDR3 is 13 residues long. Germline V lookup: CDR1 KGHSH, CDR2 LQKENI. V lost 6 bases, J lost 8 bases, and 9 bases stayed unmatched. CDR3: CASSSTGSGEAFF. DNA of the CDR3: TGTGCCAGCTCTTCGACAGGGTCGGGGGAAGCTTTCTTT. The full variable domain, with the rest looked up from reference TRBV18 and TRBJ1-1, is NAGVMQNPRHLVRRRGQEARLRCSPMKGHSHVYWYRQLPEEGLKFMVYLQKENIIDESGMPKERFSAEFPKEGPSILRIQQVVRGDSAAYFCASSSTGSGEAFFGQGTRLTVV.

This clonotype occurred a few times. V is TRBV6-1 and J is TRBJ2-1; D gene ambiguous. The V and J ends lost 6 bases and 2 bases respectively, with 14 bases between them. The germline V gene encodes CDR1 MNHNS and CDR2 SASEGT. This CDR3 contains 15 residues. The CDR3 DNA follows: TGTGCCAGCAGCCACGGGCCAAACGCCTACAATGAGCAGTTCTTC. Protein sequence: CASSHGPNAYNEQFF.

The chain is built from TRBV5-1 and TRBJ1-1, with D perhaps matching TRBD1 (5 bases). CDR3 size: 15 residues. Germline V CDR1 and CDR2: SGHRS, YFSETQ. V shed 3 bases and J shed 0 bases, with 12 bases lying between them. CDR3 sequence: CASSWQGKMNTEAFF. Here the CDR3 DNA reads TGCGCCAGCAGCTGGCAGGGAAAGATGAACACTGAAGCTTTCTTT. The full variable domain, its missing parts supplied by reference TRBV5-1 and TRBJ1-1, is KAGVTQTPRYLIKTRGQQVTLSCSPISGHRSVSWYQQTPGQGLQFLFEYFSETQRNKGNFPGRFSGRQFSNSRSEMNVSTLELGDSALYLCASSWQGKMNTEAFFGQGTRLTVV.

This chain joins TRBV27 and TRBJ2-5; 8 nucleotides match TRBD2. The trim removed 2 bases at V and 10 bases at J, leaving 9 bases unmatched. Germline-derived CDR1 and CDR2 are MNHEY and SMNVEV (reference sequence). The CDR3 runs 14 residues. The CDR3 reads CASSLRWLAGIQYF. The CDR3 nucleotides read TGTGCCAGCAGTTTAAGGTGGCTAGCGGGTATCCAGTACTTC.

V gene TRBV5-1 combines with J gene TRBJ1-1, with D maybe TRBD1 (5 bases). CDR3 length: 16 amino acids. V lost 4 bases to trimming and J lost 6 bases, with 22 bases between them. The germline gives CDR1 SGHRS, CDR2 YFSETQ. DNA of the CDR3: TGCGCCAGCAGCCCTCAGACAGTGGGAAGGAGCGCTGAAGCTTTCTTT. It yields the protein CASSPQTVGRSAEAFF.

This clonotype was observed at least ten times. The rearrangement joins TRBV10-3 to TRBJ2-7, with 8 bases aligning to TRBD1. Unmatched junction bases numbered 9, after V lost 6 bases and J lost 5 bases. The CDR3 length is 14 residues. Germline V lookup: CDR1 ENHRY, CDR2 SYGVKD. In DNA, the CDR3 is TGTGCCATCAGGCCCGGACAGGGCGTCAACGAGCAGTACTTC. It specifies CAIRPGQGVNEQYF.

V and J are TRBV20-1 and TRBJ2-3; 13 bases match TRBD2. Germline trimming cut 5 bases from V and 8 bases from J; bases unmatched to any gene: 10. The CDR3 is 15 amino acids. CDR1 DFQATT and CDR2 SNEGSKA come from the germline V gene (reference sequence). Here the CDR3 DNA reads TGCAGTGCTCTCCACATACTAGCGGGGGGGGGTACGCAGTATTTT. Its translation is CSALHILAGGGTQYF.

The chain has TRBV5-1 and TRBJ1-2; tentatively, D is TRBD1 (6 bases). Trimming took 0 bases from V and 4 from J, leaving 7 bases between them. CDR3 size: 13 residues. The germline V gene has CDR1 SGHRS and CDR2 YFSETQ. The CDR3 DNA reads TGCGCCAGCAGCTTGGACAGGGCCTATGGCTACACCTTC. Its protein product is CASSLDRAYGYTF.

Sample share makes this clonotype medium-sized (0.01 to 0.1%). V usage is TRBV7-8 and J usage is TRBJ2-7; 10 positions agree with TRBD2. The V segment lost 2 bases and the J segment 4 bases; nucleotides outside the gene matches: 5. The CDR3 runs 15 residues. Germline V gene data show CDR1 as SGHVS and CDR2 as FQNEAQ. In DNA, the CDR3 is TGTGCCAGCAGCTTACGGGAGCGGGGGGGTTACGAGCAGTACTTC. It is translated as CASSLRERGGYEQYF.

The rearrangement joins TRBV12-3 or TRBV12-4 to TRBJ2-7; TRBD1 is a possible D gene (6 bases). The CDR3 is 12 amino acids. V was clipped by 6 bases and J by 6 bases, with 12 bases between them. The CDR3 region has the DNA TGTGCCAGCAGCCTAGGGGGTGGCGAGCAGTACTTC. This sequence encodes CASSLGGGEQYF.

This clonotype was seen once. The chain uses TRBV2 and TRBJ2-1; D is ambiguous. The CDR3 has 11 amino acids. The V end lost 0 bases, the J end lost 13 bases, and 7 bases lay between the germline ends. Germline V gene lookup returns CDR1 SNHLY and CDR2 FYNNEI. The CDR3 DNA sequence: TGTGCCAGCAGTGAAGCTTGGTTCCAGTTCTTC. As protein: CASSEAWFQFF.

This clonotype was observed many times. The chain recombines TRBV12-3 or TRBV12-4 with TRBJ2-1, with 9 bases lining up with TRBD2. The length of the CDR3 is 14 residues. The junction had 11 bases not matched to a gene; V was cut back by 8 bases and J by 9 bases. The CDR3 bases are TGTGCCAGCCAACCCGCGGGGGGGCTTGGTGAGCAGTTCTTC. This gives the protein CASQPAGGLGEQFF.

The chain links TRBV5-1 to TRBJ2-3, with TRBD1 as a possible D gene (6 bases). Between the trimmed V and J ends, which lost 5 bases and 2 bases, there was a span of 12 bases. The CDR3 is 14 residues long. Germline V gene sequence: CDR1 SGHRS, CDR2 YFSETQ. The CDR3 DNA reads TGCGCCAGCAGTCCCCGGACAGTCACAGATACGCAGTATTTT. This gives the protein CASSPRTVTDTQYF.

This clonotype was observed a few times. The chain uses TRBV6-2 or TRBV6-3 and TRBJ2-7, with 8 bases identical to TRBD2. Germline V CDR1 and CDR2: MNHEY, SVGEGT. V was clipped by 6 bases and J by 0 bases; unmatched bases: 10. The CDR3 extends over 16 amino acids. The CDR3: CASSSPGLGNSYEQYF. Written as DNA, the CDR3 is TGTGCCAGCAGCTCACCGGGACTAGGAAACTCCTACGAGCAGTACTTC.

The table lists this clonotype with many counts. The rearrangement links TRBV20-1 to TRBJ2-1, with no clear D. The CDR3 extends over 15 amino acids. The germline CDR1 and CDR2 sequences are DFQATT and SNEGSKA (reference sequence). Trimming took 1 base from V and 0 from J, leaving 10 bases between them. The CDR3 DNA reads TGCAGTGCTAGAGCGGGCCGGAGCTCCTACAATGAGCAGTTCTTC. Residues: CSARAGRSSYNEQFF.

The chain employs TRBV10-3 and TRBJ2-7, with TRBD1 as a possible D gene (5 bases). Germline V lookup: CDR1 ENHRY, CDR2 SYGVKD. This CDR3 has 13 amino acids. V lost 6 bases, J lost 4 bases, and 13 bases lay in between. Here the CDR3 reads CAISGAREYEQYF. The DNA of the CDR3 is TGTGCCATCAGCGGAGCCAGGGAATACGAGCAGTACTTC.

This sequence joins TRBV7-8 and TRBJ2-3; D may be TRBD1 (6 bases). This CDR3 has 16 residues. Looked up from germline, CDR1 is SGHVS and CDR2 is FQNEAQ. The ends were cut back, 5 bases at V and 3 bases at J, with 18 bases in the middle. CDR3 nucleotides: TGTGCCAGCAGCCGCTTGGGGGCCAAAACTACAGATACGCAGTATTTT. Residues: CASSRLGAKTTDTQYF.

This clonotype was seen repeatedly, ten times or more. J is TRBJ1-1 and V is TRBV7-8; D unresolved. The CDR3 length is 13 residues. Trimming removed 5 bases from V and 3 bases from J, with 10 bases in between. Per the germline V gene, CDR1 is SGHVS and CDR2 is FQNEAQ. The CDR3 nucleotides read TGTGCCAGCAGCCAACGCGGGGACACTGAAGCTTTCTTT. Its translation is CASSQRGDTEAFF.

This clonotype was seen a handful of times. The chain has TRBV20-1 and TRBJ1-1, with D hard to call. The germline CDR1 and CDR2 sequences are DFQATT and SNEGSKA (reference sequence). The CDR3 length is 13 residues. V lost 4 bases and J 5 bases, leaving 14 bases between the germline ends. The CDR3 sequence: CSATYPPGTEAFF. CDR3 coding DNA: TGCAGTGCTACCTACCCTCCGGGGACTGAAGCTTTCTTT.

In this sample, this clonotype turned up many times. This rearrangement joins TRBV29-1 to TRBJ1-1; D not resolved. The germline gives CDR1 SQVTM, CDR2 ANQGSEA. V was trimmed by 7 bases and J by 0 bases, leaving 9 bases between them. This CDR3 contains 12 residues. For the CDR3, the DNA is TGCAGCGGGATGCACGTGAACACTGAAGCTTTCTTT. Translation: CSGMHVNTEAFF.

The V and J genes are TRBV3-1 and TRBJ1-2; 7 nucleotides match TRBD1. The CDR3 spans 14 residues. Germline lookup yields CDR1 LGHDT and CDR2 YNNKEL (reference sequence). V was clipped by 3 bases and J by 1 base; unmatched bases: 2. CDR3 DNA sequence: TGTGCCAGCAGCCAGAACAGGGGTAACTATGGCTACACCTTC. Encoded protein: CASSQNRGNYGYTF.

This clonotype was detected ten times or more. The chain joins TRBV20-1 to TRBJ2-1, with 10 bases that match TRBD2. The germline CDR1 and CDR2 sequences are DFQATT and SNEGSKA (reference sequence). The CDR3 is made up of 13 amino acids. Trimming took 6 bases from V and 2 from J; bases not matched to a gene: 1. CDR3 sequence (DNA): TGCAGTGCCGGACTAGCGGCCTACAATGAGCAGTTCTTC. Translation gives CSAGLAAYNEQFF.

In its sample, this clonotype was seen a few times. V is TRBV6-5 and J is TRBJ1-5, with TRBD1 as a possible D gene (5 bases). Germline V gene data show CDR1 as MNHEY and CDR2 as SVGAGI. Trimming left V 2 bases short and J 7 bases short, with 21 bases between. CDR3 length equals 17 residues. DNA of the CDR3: TGTGCCAGCAGTTACAGGAGTAGGGCAGGGTCTCGACAGCCCCAGCATTTT. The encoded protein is CASSYRSRAGSRQPQHF.

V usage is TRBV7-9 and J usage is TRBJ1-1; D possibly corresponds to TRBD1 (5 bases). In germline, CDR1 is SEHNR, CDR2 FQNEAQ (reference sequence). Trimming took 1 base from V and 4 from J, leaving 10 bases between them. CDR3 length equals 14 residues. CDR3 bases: TGTGCCAGCAGCTTAGTCGACAGAAGCACTGAAGCTTTCTTT. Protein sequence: CASSLVDRSTEAFF. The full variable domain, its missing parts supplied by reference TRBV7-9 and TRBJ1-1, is DTGVSQNPRHKITKRGQNVTFRCDPISEHNRLYWYRQTLGQGPEFLTYFQNEAQLEKSRLLSDRFSAERPKGSFSTLEIQRTEQGDSAMYLCASSLVDRSTEAFFGQGTRLTVV.

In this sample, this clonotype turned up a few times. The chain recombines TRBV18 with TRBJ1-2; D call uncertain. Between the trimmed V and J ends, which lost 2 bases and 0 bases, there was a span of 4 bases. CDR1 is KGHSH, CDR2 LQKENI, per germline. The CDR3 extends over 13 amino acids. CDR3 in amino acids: CASSPSSNYGYTF. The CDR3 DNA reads TGTGCCAGCTCACCAAGTTCTAACTATGGCTACACCTTC.